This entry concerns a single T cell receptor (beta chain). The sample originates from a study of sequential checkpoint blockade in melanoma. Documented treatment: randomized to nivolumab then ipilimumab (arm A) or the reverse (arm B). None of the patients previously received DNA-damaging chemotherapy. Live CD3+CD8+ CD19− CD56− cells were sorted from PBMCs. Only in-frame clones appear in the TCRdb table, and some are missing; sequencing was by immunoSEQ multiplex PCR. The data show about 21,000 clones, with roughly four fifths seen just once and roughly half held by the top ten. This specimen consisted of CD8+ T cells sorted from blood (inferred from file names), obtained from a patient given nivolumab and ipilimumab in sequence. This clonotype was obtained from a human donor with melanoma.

In nucleotides, the CDR3 is TGTGCCAGCAGGAGGGGGCCGAACCAAGCCTCCTACAATGAGCAGTTCTTC. Translating it yields CASRRGPNQASYNEQFF. The chain combines TRBV9 with TRBJ2-1, with 7 bases identical to TRBD1. CDR1 is SGDLS, CDR2 YYNGEE, per germline. V gave up 5 bases and J gave up 0 bases; unmatched junction bases: 11. The CDR3 is made up of 17 amino acids.